Presented here are 28 T cell receptor beta chains from one specimen sequenced in a study of blood T cell repertoires in COVID-19. The protocol was immunoSEQ multiplex PCR, while the TCRdb copy is restricted to in-frame clones and leaves out a portion. The table has approximately 70,000 clones, roughly 91% seen once. The sample consisted of peripheral blood. Every receptor here comes from a human donor in a cohort sampled during active COVID-19.

V usage is TRBV5-1 and J usage is TRBJ1-1; TRBD1 might be the D (5 bases). V was clipped by 0 bases and J by 0 bases, with 6 bases between them. This CDR3 is built from 14 residues. Germline CDR1 is SGHRS and CDR2 is YFSETQ. The CDR3, as DNA: TGCGCCAGCAGCTTGGGGACAATGAACACTGAAGCTTTCTTT. It is translated as CASSLGTMNTEAFF.

The chain employs TRBV2 and TRBJ1-1; 8 bases match TRBD1. This CDR3 spans 12 amino acids. Germline CDR1 SNHLY, CDR2 FYNNEI. V gave up 6 bases and J gave up 10 bases; unmatched junction bases: 7. CDR3 coding DNA: TGTGCCAGCAGCCAGACAGGGGACGGAGCTTTCTTT. Its translation is CASSQTGDGAFF.

The chain joins TRBV10-3 to TRBJ2-7, with 10 bases matching TRBD2. The V segment lost 2 bases and the J segment 4 bases; nucleotides outside the gene matches: 5. Germline values: CDR1 ENHRY, CDR2 SYGVKD. CDR3 length: 15 residues. The CDR3 reads CAISEEAGGPYEQYF. The CDR3, as DNA: TGTGCCATCAGTGAGGAAGCGGGAGGGCCTTACGAGCAGTACTTC.

This clone has only one observation. CDR3 amino acids: CASSLTGLSYNEQFF. CDR3 sequence (DNA): TGTGCCAGCAGCTTAACTGGGCTAAGCTACAATGAGCAGTTCTTC. The chain carries TRBV11-3 and TRBJ2-1; D gene ambiguous. There are 15 residues in the CDR3. The V gene lost 2 bases and the J gene lost 3 bases, with 11 bases spanning the gap. Germline loops: CDR1 SGHNT, CDR2 YENEEA.

The gene calls are TRBV28 and TRBJ2-3, with TRBD2 matching 13 bases. The germline CDR1 and CDR2 sequences are MDHEN and SYDVKM. Trimming at V came to 5 bases and at J to 11 bases, leaving 7 bases not matched to a gene. The CDR3 contains 14 residues. CDR3 sequence: CASSLGLAGRLQYF. In nucleotides, the CDR3 is TGTGCCAGCAGTCTGGGACTAGCGGGAAGGTTGCAGTATTTT.

CDR3 protein: CASSLLRAYSNQPQHF. The CDR3 DNA sequence: TGTGCCAGCAGTTTACTGCGAGCCTATAGCAATCAGCCCCAGCATTTT. The chain uses TRBV28 and TRBJ1-5; D ambiguous. V was trimmed by 2 bases and J by 0 bases, leaving 11 bases between them. Germline loops: CDR1 MDHEN, CDR2 SYDVKM. The CDR3 has 16 amino acids.

As DNA, the CDR3 is TGCAGTGCTAGTATCGGGATTGAGACCCAGTACTTC. It specifies CSASIGIETQYF. The chain links TRBV20-1 to TRBJ2-5; TRBD2 might be the D (5 bases). The CDR3 sequence is 12 residues long. Germline loops: CDR1 DFQATT, CDR2 SNEGSKA (reference sequence). V was shortened by 3 bases and J by 5 bases, with 10 bases between the two germline ends.

The V call is TRBV7-2, the J call TRBJ2-1; TRBD2 is a possible D gene (6 bases). Between the trimmed V and J ends, which lost 9 bases and 3 bases, there was a span of 15 bases. Germline-derived CDR1 and CDR2 are SGHTA and FQGNSA. This CDR3 is built from 14 residues. CDR3: CARTRGLNYNEQFF. The CDR3 region has the DNA TGTGCCAGGACACGGGGACTGAACTACAATGAGCAGTTCTTC.

The chain links TRBV19 to TRBJ2-7; 9 bases agree with TRBD1. V lost 9 bases and J lost 6; bases outside the gene matches: 9. From germline, CDR1 is LNHDA and CDR2 SQIVND (reference sequence). The CDR3 totals 13 residues. In nucleotides, the CDR3 is TGTGCCAGCCGGGACAGGGCATCGGCCGAGCAGTACTTC. This encodes CASRDRASAEQYF.

The chain recombines TRBV19 with TRBJ2-7; TRBD2 aligns across 8 bases. The CDR3 length is 11 residues. The ends lost 10 bases at V and 5 bases at J; junction bases unmatched: 4. Per the germline V gene, CDR1 is LNHDA and CDR2 is SQIVND (reference sequence). CDR3 coding DNA: TGTGCCACCTCGGGAGGGAACGAGCAGTACTTC. Translated: CATSGGNEQYF.

The rearrangement joins TRBV6-6 to TRBJ1-2; TRBD1 agrees at 11 bases. The CDR3 consists of 16 residues. The trim removed 2 bases at V and 1 base at J, leaving 3 bases unmatched. Germline CDR1 and CDR2: MNHNY and SVGAGI (reference sequence). The CDR3, as DNA: TGTGCCAGCAGTTACCCGGGACAGGGGGGTAACTATGGCTACACCTTC. This encodes CASSYPGQGGNYGYTF.

The CDR3 is CASSIRTAINQPQHF. CDR3 bases: TGTGCCAGTAGTATTAGGACAGCGATTAATCAGCCCCAGCATTTT. This chain connects TRBV19 to TRBJ1-5; D is possibly TRBD1 (6 bases). CDR1 is LNHDA, CDR2 SQIVND, per germline (reference sequence). V lost 3 bases and J lost 4, with 13 bases in between. The CDR3 contains 15 residues.

The genes are TRBV7-2 and TRBJ2-5; 9 bases agree with TRBD1. Trimming cost V 5 bases and J 4 bases; bases outside gene matches: 8. The length of the CDR3 is 15 residues. Germline-derived CDR1 and CDR2 are SGHTA and FQGNSA. The CDR3 is CASSAQQGAGETQYF. In DNA form, the CDR3 reads TGTGCCAGCAGCGCTCAACAGGGGGCGGGAGAGACCCAGTACTTC.

With regard to this clone: The sample holds other DNA sequences that translate to the same CDR3. The chain uses TRBV29-1 and TRBJ1-1; D uncertain. Per the germline V gene, CDR1 is SQVTM and CDR2 is ANQGSEA. CDR3 length: 12 amino acids. V lost 4 bases, J lost 1 base, and 7 bases lay in between. This CDR3 is CSVGRQNTEAFF. In nucleotides, the CDR3 is TGCAGCGTTGGGCGACAGAACACTGAAGCTTTCTTT.

This clone came up once. The chain has TRBV5-6 and TRBJ2-1; tentative D call: TRBD2 (6 bases). The length of the CDR3 is 16 residues. V was trimmed by 2 bases and J by 5 bases, leaving 17 bases between them. Looked up from germline, CDR1 is SGHDT and CDR2 is YYEEEE. The CDR3 here is CASSLFRRAIDNEQFF. In DNA, the CDR3 is TGTGCCAGCAGCTTATTTCGGAGGGCCATCGACAATGAGCAGTTCTTC.

The V call is TRBV5-6, the J call TRBJ2-7; 9 bases align to TRBD2. CDR1 is SGHDT and CDR2 is YYEEEE in the germline V gene. This CDR3 comprises 17 residues. V lost 0 bases to trimming and J lost 5 bases; unmatched junction nucleotides: 12. The CDR3, as DNA: TGTGCCAGCAGCTTGGCCGGGATAGCGGGAGACCGGGACGAGCAGTACTTC. Translated, it gives CASSLAGIAGDRDEQYF.

The chain has TRBV14 and TRBJ2-5; 9 bases are shared with TRBD2. Germline-derived CDR1 and CDR2 are SGHDN and FVKESK. V gave up 6 bases and J gave up 3 bases; unmatched junction bases: 2. The CDR3 has 13 residues. The CDR3: CASRRLAEETQYF. CDR3 coding DNA: TGTGCCAGCAGGCGACTAGCGGAAGAGACCCAGTACTTC.

This CDR3 reads CASSQGWPSGNEQFF. CDR3 in DNA: TGTGCCAGCAGCCAAGGCTGGCCTAGCGGGAACGAGCAGTTCTTC. V and J are TRBV3-1 (or the pseudogene TRBV3-2) and TRBJ2-1; 9 bases agree with TRBD2. Germline V gene lookup returns CDR1 LGHDT and CDR2 YNNKEL (reference sequence). This CDR3 contains 15 residues. The J segment lost 10 bases and the V segment lost 1 base, leaving 8 bases of the junction unmatched.

The chain links TRBV7-9 to TRBJ2-7, with D maybe TRBD2 (6 bases). Germline assignment: CDR1 SEHNR and CDR2 FQNEAQ (reference sequence). This CDR3 has 17 amino acids. V lost 5 bases and J 4 bases, leaving 24 bases between the germline ends. As DNA, the CDR3 is TGTGCCAGCAGCCCGAGGTTGGGTCGCGGACTATCTTACGAGCAGTACTTC. Translation: CASSPRLGRGLSYEQYF.

This clone appeared a single time. The chain has TRBV23-1 and TRBJ1-5, with a possible D match to TRBD1 (6 bases). TRBV23-1 is given ORF status, its function remaining uncertain. The CDR3 contains 17 residues. Trimming removed 4 bases at V and 6 bases at J, with 22 bases between. DNA for the CDR3: TGCGCCAGCAGTCGATACAGGGTGGGGGTTGGGGCTCAGCCCCAGCATTTT. Translating gives CASSRYRVGVGAQPQHF.

The chain combines TRBV6-5 with TRBJ2-3, with D possibly being TRBD1 (6 bases). Trimming removed 6 bases from V and 2 bases from J, with 9 bases in between. This CDR3 has 13 amino acids. CDR1 is MNHEY, CDR2 SVGAGI, per germline. The chain's CDR3 is CASSRDNTDTQYF. The CDR3 bases are TGTGCCAGCAGCCGGGACAACACAGATACGCAGTATTTT.

V usage is TRBV10-2 and J usage is TRBJ2-1; 8 positions agree with TRBD1. Germline V gene sequence: CDR1 WSHSY, CDR2 SAAADI. The CDR3 is 17 amino acids. Trimming cost V 0 bases and J 2 bases; bases outside gene matches: 6. The CDR3 DNA follows: TGCGCCAGCAGTGAGTCGAACGGCAGGGGGCCCTACAATGAGCAGTTCTTC. Protein sequence: CASSESNGRGPYNEQFF.

The chain is built from TRBV30 and TRBJ1-2, with TRBD1 identical over 10 bases. J was trimmed by 3 bases and V by 8 bases; bases with no gene match: 15. The CDR3 is 16 residues long. Germline assignment: CDR1 GTSNPN and CDR2 SVGIG (reference sequence). The CDR3 loop reads CASLWDRGRVYYGYTF. The DNA of the CDR3 is TGTGCCAGCCTGTGGGACAGGGGTCGCGTTTACTATGGCTACACCTTC.

The rearrangement uses TRBV6-5 and TRBJ2-7, with 7 bases lining up with TRBD2. Germline loops: CDR1 MNHEY, CDR2 SVGAGI. The CDR3 is 15 amino acids. V dropped 3 bases and J dropped 2; count of bases not matched to a gene: 7. The CDR3 here is CASSYEAGVTYEQYF. The CDR3 nucleotides read TGTGCCAGCAGTTATGAGGCGGGAGTGACCTACGAGCAGTACTTC.

The chain joins TRBV7-2 to TRBJ2-1, with TRBD2 matching over 8 bases. V was clipped by 1 base and J by 8 bases; unmatched bases: 1. The CDR3 loop spans 13 amino acids. Per the germline V gene, CDR1 is SGHTA and CDR2 is FQGNSA. The CDR3 sequence: CASSLGTSYEQFF. The CDR3 bases are TGTGCCAGCAGCTTAGGGACTAGCTATGAGCAGTTCTTC.

This chain uses TRBV7-9 with TRBJ2-3, with 11 bases identical to TRBD2. The CDR3 is made up of 14 amino acids. The junction had 1 base not matched to a gene; V was cut back by 4 bases and J by 4 bases. CDR1 is SEHNR and CDR2 is FQNEAQ in the germline V gene (reference sequence). The CDR3 is CASSYSGGADTQYF. The CDR3, as DNA: TGTGCCAGCAGCTATAGCGGGGGGGCAGATACGCAGTATTTT.

The V gene is TRBV6-2 or TRBV6-3, the J gene TRBJ2-1; 11 nucleotides align to TRBD2. Germline trimming cut 5 bases from V and 2 bases from J; bases unmatched to any gene: 8. Germline V gene lookup returns CDR1 MNHEY and CDR2 SVGEGT. The CDR3 length is 17 residues. CDR3 sequence reads: CASSLYFSGGAYNEQFF. CDR3 DNA sequence: TGTGCCAGCAGTCTTTATTTTAGCGGGGGGGCCTACAATGAGCAGTTCTTC.

This clone has at least ten counts. V and J are TRBV27 and TRBJ2-5; D not certain. Germline values: CDR1 MNHEY, CDR2 SMNVEV (reference sequence). The CDR3 contains 15 residues. V was cut by 7 bases and J by 2 bases, with 17 bases left in between. CDR3 sequence: CASTVRDTMQETQYF. In DNA form, the CDR3 reads TGTGCCAGCACAGTCCGTGACACCATGCAAGAGACCCAGTACTTC.